Reported below is one TCR beta chain. What it binds is unknown. Using immunoSEQ multiplex PCR, the repertoire was profiled, and TCRdb retains in-frame clones only, with some absent. Seen here are more than 80,000 clones, about 89% observed once, and the top ten hold about 8.7%. This record comes from a study of OX40 agonist ivuxolimab in advanced cancers. General study results and limits: Low normalized clonal expansion also occurred in some nonresponding patients. Clonal expansion from baseline to week 6 occurred in both CD4+ and CD8+ T cells.

Germline V gene data show CDR1 as SGHNT and CDR2 as YYREEE (reference sequence). The trim removed 3 bases at V and 4 bases at J, leaving 8 bases unmatched. This CDR3 is 15 amino acids long. This sequence joins TRBV5-4 and TRBJ2-5; 8 nucleotides match TRBD2. The receptor was derived from an adult with an advanced solid tumor such as melanoma, head and neck, liver or kidney cancer. This specimen consisted of CD4+ or CD8+ T cells sorted from blood, obtained in a trial of the OX40 agonist ivuxolimab. This CDR3 reads CASSSVGAGGETQYF. The CDR3, as DNA: TGTGCCAGCAGCTCAGTAGGGGCGGGAGGAGAGACCCAGTACTTC. Combining the CDR3 with reference TRBV5-4 and TRBJ2-5 gives the whole variable domain ETGVTQSPTHLIKTRGQQVTLRCSSQSGHNTVSWYQQALGQGPQFIFQYYREEENGRGNFPPRFSGLQFPNYSSELNVNALELDDSALYLCASSSVGAGGETQYFGPGTRLLVL.